This entry lists 27 T cell receptor beta chains sequenced from one sample in a study of response to subunit inactivated influenza vaccine. TCRdb processed the RT-PCR reads anew with MiXCR; each CDR3 protein has one entry. The profile shows 650,000 to 800,000 distinct CDR3 sequences, over 11% of them singletons. This specimen consisted of PBMCs from blood, obtained 14 days before vaccination. All receptors come from a man over 45 who received an inactivated influenza vaccine.

In its sample, this clonotype was seen a few times. This chain uses TRBV6-2 or TRBV6-3 with TRBJ2-1; a weak D match, TRBD1 (5 bases). The CDR3 is made up of 24 amino acids. Germline lookup yields CDR1 MNHEY and CDR2 SVGEGT. Between the trimmed V and J ends, which lost 2 bases and 2 bases, there was a span of 37 bases. The CDR3 coding sequence is TGTGCCAGCAGTTACACGCACAAGGGGTTCTTCGGCCGTGTCCGGTCGAACCCCTACAATGAGCAGTTCTTC. Its translation: CASSYTHKGFFGRVRSNPYNEQFF.

CDR3 amino acids: CASQFSGISSGANVLTF. The CDR3 DNA follows: TGCGCCAGCCAGTTTAGCGGGATCAGTTCCGGGGCCAACGTCCTGACTTTC. J is TRBJ2-6 and V is TRBV10-2, with 8 bases aligning to TRBD2. The CDR3 consists of 17 residues. The V and J ends lost 8 bases and 4 bases, in that order; junction bases with no gene match: 13. The germline V gene encodes CDR1 WSHSY and CDR2 SAAADI.

This clonotype was found a few times. This chain joins TRBV2 and TRBJ2-4; D is ambiguous. The CDR3 extends over 15 amino acids. V was pared by 1 base and J by 0 bases, with 7 bases between. Germline assignment: CDR1 SNHLY and CDR2 FYNNEI. The CDR3 spells CASSEEWTAKNIQYF. The CDR3 DNA follows: TGTGCCAGCAGTGAAGAATGGACAGCCAAAAACATTCAGTACTTC.

This clonotype was observed a few times. The chain joins TRBV28 to TRBJ2-5; possible D gene TRBD1, 6 bases. CDR3 length equals 15 residues. V was shortened by 2 bases and J by 3 bases, with 13 bases between the two germline ends. Germline CDR1 reads MDHEN; CDR2 reads SYDVKM. CDR3 nucleotides: TGTGCCAGCAGTTTAAGGGGGAGTCGGGAAGAGACCCAGTACTTC. Encoded protein: CASSLRGSREETQYF.

This chain links TRBV10-3 with TRBJ2-5; possible D gene TRBD1, 6 bases. Germline V gene data show CDR1 as ENHRY and CDR2 as SYGVKD. This CDR3 is built from 15 residues. V dropped 10 bases and J dropped 1 base, with 19 bases sitting between them. The DNA of the CDR3 is TGTGCCACCAAAGCCAGGACAGCCTTCCAAGAGACCCAGTACTTC. Its protein is CATKARTAFQETQYF.

This clonotype has just a few counts. The gene calls are TRBV20-1 and TRBJ2-7, with 11 bases lining up with TRBD2. The CDR3 runs to 16 residues. Germline CDR1 DFQATT, CDR2 SNEGSKA (reference sequence). J gave up 3 bases and V 2 bases, and 9 bases lay outside the gene matches. The CDR3 DNA is TGCAGTGCTAGAACCCATCTAGCGGGAGGCTACTACGAGCAGTACTTC. Translation gives CSARTHLAGGYYEQYF.

This clonotype turned up a few times. The chain links TRBV5-1 to TRBJ2-2; D perhaps matches TRBD2 (5 bases). This CDR3 has 16 residues. Germline CDR1 and CDR2: SGHRS and YFSETQ. The ends were cut back, 4 bases at V and 4 bases at J, with 17 bases in the middle. DNA for the CDR3: TGCGCCAGCAGCCTGGGTGGTGGCAGCGGCACCGGGGAGCTGTTTTTT. This translates into CASSLGGGSGTGELFF.

This clonotype has a handful of counts. J is TRBJ1-2 and V is TRBV7-9; TRBD1 matches 7 bases. Trimming took 1 base from V and 2 from J; bases not matched to a gene: 10. Germline-derived CDR1 and CDR2 are SEHNR and FQNEAQ (reference sequence). The CDR3 is 17 residues long. The CDR3 loop reads CASSLDPFGTANYGYTF. The CDR3 DNA reads as TGTGCCAGCAGCTTAGATCCTTTTGGGACAGCCAACTATGGCTACACCTTC.

Ten or more counts support this clonotype. This chain uses TRBV28 with TRBJ2-1; 10 bases align to TRBD1. This CDR3 comprises 14 residues. Germline V CDR1 and CDR2: MDHEN, SYDVKM. V shed 7 bases, J shed 9 bases, and the junction held 9 bases outside the gene matches. CDR3 region: CASTLGQGIFEQFF. CDR3 coding DNA: TGTGCCAGCACCCTGGGACAGGGGATTTTTGAGCAGTTCTTC.

The V and J genes are TRBV27 and TRBJ1-4, with D maybe TRBD1 (5 bases). The CDR3 is made up of 15 amino acids. Trimming took off 3 bases at V and 4 bases at J, with 12 bases between the two ends. From germline, CDR1 is MNHEY and CDR2 SMNVEV (reference sequence). The CDR3 coding sequence is TGTGCCAGCAGTTTCATCGGGGGAGATAATGAAAAACTGTTTTTT. This translates into CASSFIGGDNEKLFF.

The chain combines TRBV7-9 with TRBJ1-4; no clear D. Germline CDR1 SEHNR, CDR2 FQNEAQ (reference sequence). V gave up 3 bases and J gave up 5 bases, with 13 bases separating them. The CDR3 extends over 15 amino acids. CDR3: CASSFGRSSNEKLFF. The CDR3 DNA reads TGTGCCAGCAGCTTCGGACGGAGTTCCAATGAAAAACTGTTTTTT.

The chain links TRBV29-1 to TRBJ2-1; D uncertain. V was cut by 8 bases and J by 15 bases, with 20 bases left in between. Germline V gene data show CDR1 as SQVTM and CDR2 as ANQGSEA. The CDR3 extends over 11 amino acids. Written as DNA, the CDR3 is TGCAGCTACTCACAGCGCAAGGATTGGTTCTTC. Its protein is CSYSQRKDWFF.

A few counts support this clonotype. J is TRBJ1-4 and V is TRBV24-1; possibly TRBD1 for D (5 bases). Trimming stripped 4 bases from V and 5 bases from J, with 10 bases between. CDR1 KGHDR and CDR2 SFDVKD come from the germline V gene. The CDR3 totals 14 residues. CDR3 in amino acids: CATSEGTINEKLFF. CDR3 DNA: TGTGCCACCAGTGAAGGGACGATCAATGAAAAACTGTTTTTT.

The genes are TRBV20-1 and TRBJ2-3, with 12 bases identical to TRBD2. The V segment lost 2 bases and the J segment 3 bases; nucleotides outside the gene matches: 9. The CDR3 covers 17 residues. Germline assignment: CDR1 DFQATT and CDR2 SNEGSKA (reference sequence). The CDR3 region is CSARPLALAGGTDTQYF. The DNA for the CDR3 is TGCAGTGCTAGACCCCTAGCGCTAGCGGGAGGGACAGATACGCAGTATTTT.

Concerning this clonotype: With a much larger clone just one base away, this may be a read error. The genes are TRBV6-2 or TRBV6-3 and TRBJ2-7, with TRBD1 matching over 8 bases. This CDR3 region has 14 residues. V gave up 5 bases and J gave up 2 bases; unmatched junction bases: 5. Looked up from germline, CDR1 is MNHEY and CDR2 is SVGEGT. The CDR3 DNA reads TGTGCCAGCAGTGACCGGACAGGGCCCTACGAGCAGTACTTC. This translates into CASSDRTGPYEQYF.

The J gene is TRBJ2-3, the V gene TRBV18; TRBD1 matches 7 bases. Looked up from germline, CDR1 is KGHSH and CDR2 is LQKENI. This CDR3 contains 16 residues. Trimming at V came to 2 bases and at J to 2 bases, leaving 7 bases not matched to a gene. The CDR3: CASSPETGTVTDTQYF. DNA of the CDR3: TGTGCCAGCTCACCAGAGACCGGGACAGTCACAGATACGCAGTATTTT.

A few counts support this clonotype. The chain has TRBV6-1 and TRBJ2-5; D possibly corresponds to TRBD1 (6 bases). The CDR3 has 15 residues. CDR1 and CDR2 from the germline V gene are MNHNS and SASEGT. Trimming pared 6 bases from V and 5 bases from J, leaving 19 bases between. This CDR3 is CASSPKSTGMETQYF. DNA of the CDR3: TGTGCCAGCAGCCCCAAATCAACAGGGATGGAGACCCAGTACTTC.

This clonotype was seen a handful of times. The chain employs TRBV6-1 and TRBJ2-3, with a tentative D call TRBD1 (6 bases). The CDR3 consists of 15 residues. The germline CDR1 and CDR2 sequences are MNHNS and SASEGT. Trimming pared 7 bases from V and 0 bases from J, leaving 14 bases between. The CDR3 nucleotides are TGTGCCAGCAACCGCGACAGGTCTAGCACAGATACGCAGTATTTT. This translates into CASNRDRSSTDTQYF.

This chain joins TRBV24-1 and TRBJ2-2; TRBD1 or TRBD2 may be the D gene (5 bases each). Trimming cost V 7 bases and J 2 bases, with 7 bases left between them. CDR3 length: 13 amino acids. Germline CDR1 reads KGHDR; CDR2 reads SFDVKD. The CDR3, as DNA: TGTGCCACCAGGGGGGACAACACCGGGGAGCTGTTTTTT. Translated: CATRGDNTGELFF.

As DNA, the CDR3 is TGTGCCAGCACCGCCATCAGGGGCACTGAAGCTTTCTTT. This sequence encodes CASTAIRGTEAFF. The V and J genes are TRBV12-3 or TRBV12-4 and TRBJ1-1; perhaps TRBD1 as D (6 bases). CDR3 length: 13 amino acids. The germline V and J ends were trimmed by 7 bases and 4 bases, with 13 bases remaining between them.

The chain links TRBV12-3 or TRBV12-4 to TRBJ1-6; D is ambiguous. The CDR3 consists of 14 residues. V was clipped by 1 base and J by 10 bases, with 11 bases between them. Written as DNA, the CDR3 is TGTGCCAGCAGTTTAGGGCCTAACGGATCACCCCTCCACTTT. Its translation is CASSLGPNGSPLHF.

This clonotype came up many times. J is TRBJ2-1 and V is TRBV5-1; 8 nucleotides align to TRBD2. From germline, CDR1 is SGHRS and CDR2 YFSETQ. J lost 2 bases, V lost 4 bases, and 2 bases had no gene match. The CDR3 covers 14 residues. The CDR3 protein is CASSRGGTYNEQFF. For the CDR3, the DNA is TGCGCCAGCAGCCGGGGGGGGACCTACAATGAGCAGTTCTTC.

This clonotype has just one count. The V and J genes are TRBV5-4 and TRBJ2-3; D is unclear. Trimming pared 2 bases from V and 0 bases from J, leaving 10 bases between. Germline V CDR1 and CDR2: SGHNT, YYREEE (reference sequence). CDR3 length: 15 residues. CDR3 amino acids: CASSFLDRSTDTQYF. The CDR3 bases are TGTGCCAGCAGCTTTTTGGACCGAAGCACAGATACGCAGTATTTT.

This clonotype was counted only a few times. This chain links TRBV18 with TRBJ2-1, with a possible D match to TRBD1 (6 bases). The CDR3 runs 16 residues. Trimming stripped 1 base from V and 3 bases from J, with 13 bases between. Germline CDR1 KGHSH, CDR2 LQKENI. CDR3 residues: CASSPLQGSDYNEQFF. CDR3 nucleotides: TGTGCCAGCTCACCACTACAGGGCTCCGACTACAATGAGCAGTTCTTC.

The rearrangement joins TRBV15 to TRBJ2-6, with TRBD1 matching 11 bases. The CDR3 runs to 18 residues. Per germline, CDR1 LNHNV and CDR2 YYDKDF (reference sequence). V lost 5 bases and J lost 1; bases outside the gene matches: 7. The CDR3 bases are TGTGCCACCAGCCGAATGGGACAGGGGGGATCTGGGGCCAACGTCCTGACTTTC. Translation: CATSRMGQGGSGANVLTF. Supplemented by reference TRBV15 and TRBJ2-6, the full variable domain reads DAMVIQNPRYQVTQFGKPVTLSCSQTLNHNVMYWYQQKSSQAPKLLFHYYDKDFNNEADTPDNFQSRRPNTSFCFLDIRSPGLGDTAMYLCATSRMGQGGSGANVLTFGAGSRLTVL.

This clonotype was found a few times. V usage is TRBV7-8 and J usage is TRBJ2-7, with D unclear. Germline loops: CDR1 SGHVS, CDR2 FQNEAQ. V was clipped by 0 bases and J by 3 bases, with 6 bases between them. The CDR3 is 13 amino acids. Here the CDR3 DNA reads TGTGCCAGCAGCTTAGCGATCCTCTACGAGCAGTACTTC. Translated: CASSLAILYEQYF.

The chain couples TRBV6-5 to TRBJ2-1; tentative D call: TRBD1 (6 bases). The ends were cut back, 0 bases at V and 7 bases at J, with 10 bases in the middle. Germline CDR1 MNHEY, CDR2 SVGAGI. The CDR3 totals 14 residues. The DNA for the CDR3 is TGTGCCAGCAGTTACTCAGGGGGTCGAAATGAGCAGTTCTTC. Translation gives CASSYSGGRNEQFF.